This entry lists 22 T cell receptor beta chains sequenced from one sample in a study of regulatory T cells in long-lasting Graves disease. Through Arm-PCR of CDR3 regions and iRepertoire HTBI primers, TCR beta libraries were built. TCRdb itself ran the multiplex PCR reads through MiXCR, one entry per CDR3 protein. Of a few hundred thousand distinct CDR3 sequences in the sample, about 25% were seen once. Time point noted: persistent/refractory GD, antithyroid drugs over 5 years with positive TRAb. PBMCs provided the RNA from which the TCR library was made. The sample here was peripheral blood mononuclear cells (PBMCs), taken when the disease was refractory, from a patient treated with antithyroid drugs. These receptors originate from a female donor with Graves disease.

Ten or more counts support this clonotype. The chain employs TRBV6-1 and TRBJ1-5; unclear D gene. Trimming took 8 bases from V and 6 from J, leaving 17 bases between them. This CDR3 contains 14 residues. CDR1 is MNHNS, CDR2 SASEGT, per germline. The chain's CDR3 is CASALGGSIQPQHF. Here the CDR3 DNA reads TGTGCCAGCGCCTTAGGAGGGAGTATTCAGCCCCAGCATTTT.

The sample holds a few counts of this clonotype. The chain employs TRBV6-5 and TRBJ2-7, with 7 positions matching TRBD1. The CDR3 length is 13 residues. V was clipped by 2 bases and J by 7 bases; unmatched bases: 5. The germline V gene encodes CDR1 MNHEY and CDR2 SVGAGI. CDR3 amino acids: CASSYRQGLEQYF. The CDR3 coding sequence is TGTGCCAGCAGTTACCGACAGGGTTTGGAGCAGTACTTC.

This clonotype was counted at least ten times. V usage is TRBV6-1 and J usage is TRBJ2-5, with 8 bases lining up with TRBD2. Germline-derived CDR1 and CDR2 are MNHNS and SASEGT. This CDR3 is 15 amino acids long. After removal of 4 bases from V and 2 bases from J, the junction contained 6 bases not matched to a gene. The CDR3 reads CASSAQREPQETQYF. The DNA for the CDR3 is TGTGCCAGCAGTGCCCAGCGGGAGCCTCAAGAGACCCAGTACTTC.

This clonotype was picked up a small number of times. The chain uses TRBV11-2 and TRBJ2-7; 11 nucleotides line up with TRBD2. Germline CDR1 reads SGHAT; CDR2 reads FQNNGV. The CDR3 covers 16 residues. V gave up 1 base and J gave up 0 bases; unmatched junction bases: 2. CDR3: CASSLVSGRASYEQYF. CDR3 bases: TGTGCCAGCAGCTTAGTTAGCGGGAGGGCCTCCTACGAGCAGTACTTC.

This clonotype was found many times. The CDR3 spells CASSETQNLSNQPQHF. The DNA of the CDR3 is TGTGCCAGCAGTGAAACCCAGAATTTGAGCAATCAGCCCCAGCATTTT. J is TRBJ1-5 and V is TRBV6-2 or TRBV6-3; D is uncertain. Trimming took 5 bases from V and 1 from J, leaving 15 bases between them. The CDR3 is 16 residues long. In germline, CDR1 is MNHEY, CDR2 SVGEGT.

The chain is built from TRBV30 and TRBJ1-2; tentatively, D is TRBD1 (6 bases). V dropped 4 bases and J dropped 9 bases, with 15 bases sitting between them. CDR1 and CDR2 (germline): GTSNPN, SVGIG (reference sequence). This CDR3 has 12 residues. The CDR3 loop is CAWNTGSKRYTF. The CDR3 bases are TGTGCCTGGAATACAGGGTCTAAGCGCTACACCTTC.

A few counts support this clonotype. This chain joins TRBV5-4 and TRBJ2-7, with D unresolved. Germline CDR1 and CDR2: SGHNT and YYREEE (reference sequence). This CDR3 is built from 13 residues. V dropped 6 bases and J dropped 6 bases, with 16 bases sitting between them. The CDR3 DNA reads TGTGCCAGCACCCCTGGTCCGTACGGCGAGCAGTACTTC. It specifies CASTPGPYGEQYF.

This clonotype was counted ten times or more. The chain couples TRBV2 to TRBJ2-1, with D hard to call. CDR1 SNHLY and CDR2 FYNNEI come from the germline V gene. There are 13 residues in the CDR3. The V and J ends lost 8 bases and 1 base respectively, with 9 bases between them. The CDR3 DNA reads TGTGCCAGCCATAGATTTTCCTACAATGAGCAGTTCTTC. Its translation is CASHRFSYNEQFF.

The table lists this clonotype with a few counts. The chain has TRBV30 and TRBJ1-3; the D gene is possibly TRBD1 (5 bases). CDR3 length equals 13 residues. V lost 4 bases to trimming and J lost 3 bases, with 10 bases between them. Germline V CDR1 and CDR2: GTSNPN, SVGIG (reference sequence). CDR3 residues: CAWKLTDGNTIYF. The CDR3 nucleotides read TGTGCCTGGAAGTTGACAGATGGAAACACCATATATTTT.

This clonotype has only a few counts. The V call is TRBV7-2, the J call TRBJ2-1; 14 nucleotides align to TRBD2. CDR3 length: 16 amino acids. CDR1 is SGHTA and CDR2 is FQGNSA in the germline V gene. With 4 bases clipped from V and 6 bases from J, the junction kept 5 bases outside the gene matches. The CDR3 loop reads CASSYEGTSGSNEQFF. The CDR3, as DNA: TGTGCCAGCAGCTACGAGGGGACTAGCGGGAGCAATGAGCAGTTCTTC.

This clonotype was detected only a few times. The CDR3 protein is CASSQATSGRELFF. CDR3 sequence (DNA): TGTGCCAGCAGCCAAGCTACTAGCGGGAGGGAGCTGTTTTTT. The chain uses TRBV3-1 and TRBJ2-2, with TRBD2 matching over 10 bases. CDR3 length: 14 residues. Trimming at V came to 1 base and at J to 9 bases, leaving 2 bases not matched to a gene. Germline V gene data show CDR1 as LGHDT and CDR2 as YNNKEL (reference sequence).

Many counts were recorded for this clonotype. The V and J genes are TRBV2 and TRBJ1-2; D might be TRBD1 (6 bases). Trimming cost V 5 bases and J 3 bases, with 10 bases left between them. This CDR3 is built from 13 residues. Germline CDR1 SNHLY, CDR2 FYNNEI. CDR3 sequence reads: CASSSGGYYGYTF. For the CDR3, the DNA is TGTGCCAGCAGTTCGGGGGGCTACTATGGCTACACCTTC.

The rearrangement joins TRBV29-1 to TRBJ2-2, with TRBD1 matching over 10 bases. The CDR3 is 14 residues long. V was clipped by 4 bases and J by 4 bases; unmatched bases: 3. CDR1 and CDR2 from the germline V gene are SQVTM and ANQGSEA. The CDR3 spells CSVVGTGVTGELFF. Written as DNA, the CDR3 is TGCAGCGTTGTCGGGACAGGGGTCACCGGGGAGCTGTTTTTT.

This clonotype showed up many times. One end of the junction is discordant with germline, which a read error may explain. This chain connects TRBV20-1 to TRBJ2-1; 8 bases agree with TRBD2. Per germline, CDR1 DFQATT and CDR2 SNEGSKA (reference sequence). The CDR3 extends over 17 amino acids. CDR3 DNA sequence: TGCAGTGCCAGAGGGAGCACGGGAGGGCCCATAATCAATGAGCAGTTCTTC. Protein: CSARGSTGGPIINEQFF.

J is TRBJ1-1 and V is TRBV6-2 or TRBV6-3; D is ambiguous. CDR1 and CDR2 from the germline V gene are MNHEY and SVGEGT. The V and J ends lost 0 bases and 1 base respectively, with 12 bases between them. This CDR3 is 16 amino acids long. The CDR3 region has the DNA TGTGCCAGCAGTTACTCGATCTTGGACGGGAACACTGAAGCTTTCTTT. This gives the protein CASSYSILDGNTEAFF.

This clonotype was picked up one time. The rearrangement links TRBV9 to TRBJ1-2; D uncertain. The CDR3 length is 14 residues. V was trimmed by 2 bases and J by 4 bases, leaving 12 bases between them. Germline lookup yields CDR1 SGDLS and CDR2 YYNGEE. In DNA form, the CDR3 reads TGTGCCAGCAGCGTTGGAACAGAAACCTATGGCTACACCTTC. Translated, it gives CASSVGTETYGYTF. Variable domain in full (rest from reference TRBV9 and TRBJ1-2): DSGVTQTPKHLITATGQRVTLRCSPRSGDLSVYWYQQSLDQGLQFLIQYYNGEERAKGNILERFSAQQFPDLHSELNLSSLELGDSALYFCASSVGTETYGYTFGSGTRLTVV.

As for this clonotype: One end of the junction does not line up with germline, which may come from a read error. This chain uses TRBV20-1 with TRBJ1-4, with D possibly matching TRBD1 (6 bases). Per the germline V gene, CDR1 is DFQATT and CDR2 is SNEGSKA (reference sequence). This CDR3 has 15 amino acids. CDR3 sequence (DNA): TGCAGTGCCAATACAGGACAGATAACTAATGAAAGACTGTTTTTT. This encodes CSANTGQITNERLFF.

This clonotype occurred a few times. The chain joins TRBV25-1 to TRBJ1-1; 9 bases are a match to TRBD1. The CDR3 contains 14 residues. V lost 4 bases, J lost 5 bases, and 5 bases stayed unmatched. Germline CDR1 MGHDK, CDR2 SYGVNS. The CDR3 DNA reads as TGTGCCAGCAGTGCCGGGACAGGGAGGACTGAAGCTTTCTTT. It specifies CASSAGTGRTEAFF.

The chain employs TRBV5-8 and TRBJ1-1; D gene uncertain. CDR1 is SGHTS, CDR2 YDEGEE, per germline. The CDR3 is made up of 18 amino acids. Trimming cost V 0 bases and J 5 bases, with 23 bases left between them. CDR3 region: CASSLALGRRIAKTEAFF. CDR3 in DNA: TGTGCCAGCAGCTTGGCGCTGGGAAGGCGAATCGCGAAGACTGAAGCTTTCTTT.

The chain links TRBV19 to TRBJ2-6; the D gene is possibly TRBD2 (6 bases). The CDR3 loop spans 15 amino acids. Per the germline V gene, CDR1 is LNHDA and CDR2 is SQIVND (reference sequence). V lost 6 bases to trimming and J lost 1 base, with 10 bases between them. The DNA for the CDR3 is TGTGCCAGTAGGGGGGGTAATTCTGGGGCCAACGTCCTGACTTTC. Translation: CASRGGNSGANVLTF.

The rearrangement joins TRBV18 to TRBJ2-6, with a possible D match to TRBD1 (6 bases). The CDR3 totals 17 residues. Trimming left V 1 base short and J 2 bases short, with 12 bases between. CDR1 KGHSH and CDR2 LQKENI come from the germline V gene. The CDR3 reads CASSPLGQRTGANVLTF. Written as DNA, the CDR3 is TGTGCCAGCTCACCACTCGGACAGCGTACTGGGGCCAACGTCCTGACTTTC.

This clonotype has at least ten counts. This chain links TRBV29-1 with TRBJ1-1; 8 nucleotides line up with TRBD1. The CDR3 has 17 amino acids. The ends lost 4 bases at V and 0 bases at J; junction bases unmatched: 13. CDR1 is SQVTM, CDR2 ANQGSEA, per germline. As DNA, the CDR3 is TGCAGCGTTGGCGGACAGGGAGTAGAAAGGGTGAACACTGAAGCTTTCTTT. Its translation is CSVGGQGVERVNTEAFF.